This T cell receptor (beta chain) was observed in a study of shared clonotypes between healthy human individuals. The study drew its donors from healthy HIV-negative adults without recent acute infections or vaccinations. The CDR3 extends over 14 amino acids. CDR1 is SGHRS, CDR2 YFSETQ, per germline. Trimming left V 4 bases short and J 10 bases short, with 20 bases between. This clone was seen once. Execution of the assay was at deep level. Loaded into unsorted PBMC replicate PCRs was around 300 ng DNA, 30,000 to 35,000 T cell genomes. In the source study's methods: Junction-only immunoSEQ sequences carried no quality scores, so filtering differed. This table comes from immunoSEQ multiplex PCR, and its TCRdb copy is limited to in-frame clones, with some not included. V, J and clone size were drawn from that table, and D and trimming were deduced from the DNA. The sample contains 450,000 or so clones, more than 70% of which appear only once.

This TCR was sampled from a woman aged 40 to 50 in good health. Some clones in this sample may be carry-over from other donors' samples. The sequenced material came from PBMCs. The chain uses TRBV5-1 and TRBJ1-2, with a tentative D call TRBD1 (5 bases). CDR3 region: CASSTPGTAPLYTF. CDR3 nucleotide sequence: TGCGCCAGCAGCACTCCCGGGACGGCCCCCCTCTACACCTTC.